This entry describes one TCR beta chain. As yet, its antigen is unknown. This sample was taken from a study of blood T cells in healthy people across ages. Across the study: With template switching, about one barcoded beta molecule was captured per two T cells.

Study-level findings and limits: While age rose, TCR beta diversity per million T cells dropped in a roughly linear way. The study could not conclusively compare naive and antigen-experienced cells, given its unsorted PBMCs.

The CDR3 has 16 amino acids. The germline V gene has CDR1 MRHNA and CDR2 SNTAGT. It was with a sample-barcoded 5' primer and a J-beta primer mix that a second PCR of roughly 6 to 12 cycles was run. TCRdb independently ran MiXCR on the 5' RACE reads; one entry per CDR3 protein. Altogether about 1 million distinct CDR3 sequences are present, more than 35% being singletons, with the ten largest covering under 20%. The TCR comes from a woman in her fifties or sixties in good health. The sample taken for sequencing was blood. This chain connects TRBV6-4 to TRBJ2-1; 11 bases line up with TRBD1. The J call may be incorrect, as the DNA end agrees better with TRBJ2-7. Written as DNA, the CDR3 is TGTGCCAGCAGTAAACGGACAGGGGGCTCCTACAATGAGCAGTACTTC. It specifies CASSKRTGGSYNEQYF.